The 27 T cell receptor beta chains below all came from one sample that was sequenced in a study of read filtering for tumor transcriptome and immune sequencing. The library was built from roughly 400 ng RNA with molecular barcoded adaptors for alpha/delta and beta/gamma chains. TCRdb passed the reads through MiXCR, listing each CDR3 protein once. The sample carries about 46,000 distinct CDR3 sequences, 9.5% to 15% recorded once. Source material: a population of CD138-negative cells sorted from bone marrow. The receptors were sampled from a donor at least 40 years old with multiple myeloma.

The table lists this clonotype with many counts. V gene TRBV6-1 combines with J gene TRBJ2-1; no clear D gene. Trimming stripped 10 bases from V and 4 bases from J, with 8 bases between. There are 11 residues in the CDR3. The germline gives CDR1 MNHNS, CDR2 SASEGT. CDR3 protein: CATLYYNEQFF. Here the CDR3 DNA reads TGTGCCACCCTGTATTACAATGAGCAGTTCTTC.

This clonotype was counted at least ten times. The V gene is TRBV5-1, the J gene TRBJ2-5; 9 bases map to TRBD1. V was clipped by 4 bases and J by 6 bases; unmatched bases: 13. The CDR3 length is 16 residues. Germline loops: CDR1 SGHRS, CDR2 YFSETQ. The chain's CDR3 is CASSPRSGTGTQTQYF. DNA for the CDR3: TGCGCCAGCAGCCCAAGATCCGGGACAGGGACTCAGACCCAGTACTTC.

Many counts were recorded for this clonotype. The gene calls are TRBV7-3 and TRBJ2-3, with 8 bases matching TRBD2. J lost 4 bases, V lost 3 bases, and 3 bases had no gene match. CDR1 is SGHTA, CDR2 FQGTGA, per germline. CDR3 length equals 14 residues. CDR3 protein: CASSFSGRADTQYF. The CDR3 DNA is TGTGCCAGCAGCTTCTCCGGGAGGGCAGATACGCAGTATTTT. The variable domain in full, completed from reference TRBV7-3 and TRBJ2-3, reads GAGVSQTPSNKVTEKGKYVELRCDPISGHTALYWYRQSLGQGPEFLIYFQGTGAADDSGLPNDRFFAVRPEGSVSTLKIQRTERGDSAVYLCASSFSGRADTQYFGPGTRLTVL.

In this sample, this clonotype turned up many times. The chain is built from TRBV7-2 and TRBJ2-3; no clear D gene. In germline, CDR1 is SGHTA, CDR2 FQGNSA. CDR3 size: 15 residues. V was pared by 1 base and J by 4 bases, with 12 bases between. As DNA, the CDR3 is TGTGCCAGCAGCTTAGGTCGGACGCAGTCAGATACGCAGTATTTT. Protein product: CASSLGRTQSDTQYF. Full variable domain (missing parts from reference TRBV7-2 and TRBJ2-3): GAGVSQSPSNKVTEKGKDVELRCDPISGHTALYWYRQSLGQGLEFLIYFQGNSAPDKSGLPSDRFSAERTGGSVSTLTIQRTQQEDSAVYLCASSLGRTQSDTQYFGPGTRLTVL.

This clonotype was found many times. The J gene is TRBJ2-3, the V gene TRBV6-1, with 7 nucleotides matching TRBD2. V shed 3 bases, J shed 3 bases, and the junction held 12 bases outside the gene matches. Germline CDR1 reads MNHNS; CDR2 reads SASEGT. The length of the CDR3 is 17 residues. Here the CDR3 reads CASSDESSGIGTDTQYF. Written as DNA, the CDR3 is TGTGCCAGCAGTGATGAGTCTAGCGGAATTGGTACAGATACGCAGTATTTT.

This clonotype was detected many times. J is TRBJ2-7 and V is TRBV3-1; 8 bases match TRBD1. J gave up 6 bases and V 4 bases, and 8 bases lay outside the gene matches. Looked up from germline, CDR1 is LGHDT and CDR2 is YNNKEL (reference sequence). The CDR3 runs to 14 residues. CDR3 sequence reads: CASSRGQGEREQYF. The DNA of the CDR3 is TGTGCCAGCAGCCGAGGACAGGGTGAACGCGAGCAGTACTTC.

There are many counts of this clonotype. The chain employs TRBV20-1 and TRBJ2-7, with TRBD2 identical over 14 bases. The germline V gene has CDR1 DFQATT and CDR2 SNEGSKA (reference sequence). The J segment lost 5 bases and the V segment lost 6 bases, leaving 6 bases of the junction unmatched. The CDR3 has 14 amino acids. The CDR3 protein is CSAVRLAGGHEQYF. In DNA, the CDR3 is TGCAGTGCCGTCCGACTAGCGGGAGGGCACGAGCAGTACTTC.

This clonotype was seen many times. The chain recombines TRBV19 with TRBJ2-2; 13 bases are a match to TRBD2. CDR1 and CDR2 (germline): LNHDA, SQIVND (reference sequence). Losses at the gene ends were 7 bases for V and 0 bases for J; bases not matched to a gene: 5. This CDR3 contains 17 residues. As DNA, the CDR3 is TGTGCCAGTACCGAAGGACTAGCGGGGGCGAACACCGGGGAGCTGTTTTTT. Translated: CASTEGLAGANTGELFF.

This clonotype was recorded at least ten times. The chain recombines TRBV29-1 with TRBJ2-1; 9 positions agree with TRBD2. Trimming cost V 4 bases and J 4 bases; bases outside gene matches: 17. Per germline, CDR1 SQVTM and CDR2 ANQGSEA. The CDR3 is 18 residues long. The CDR3 loop is CSVGPGLAHSGAYNEQFF. The CDR3 nucleotides are TGCAGCGTTGGGCCGGGACTAGCTCACTCAGGGGCTTACAATGAGCAGTTCTTC.

In regard to this clonotype: A read error may be the cause here, since a much bigger clone is one base away. The CDR3 coding sequence is TGCAGTGCTAGGGGGTCTGGCGCGGGCTACACCTTC. This translates into CSARGSGAGYTF. The chain couples TRBV20-1 to TRBJ1-2, with unresolved D. Trimming pared 3 bases from V and 8 bases from J, leaving 13 bases between. The CDR3 has 12 residues. Germline assignment: CDR1 DFQATT and CDR2 SNEGSKA (reference sequence).

This clonotype was seen repeatedly, ten times or more. The chain joins TRBV20-1 to TRBJ2-5; 14 bases match TRBD2. This CDR3 has 16 amino acids. Trimming took 3 bases from V and 5 from J; bases not matched to a gene: 8. Per the germline V gene, CDR1 is DFQATT and CDR2 is SNEGSKA (reference sequence). The CDR3, as DNA: TGCAGTGCTAGGGAGGGACTAGCGGGAGATAAGGAGACCCAGTACTTC. Protein sequence: CSAREGLAGDKETQYF.

The table lists this clonotype with many counts. The chain links TRBV15 to TRBJ2-2; perhaps TRBD1 as D (5 bases). The CDR3 contains 14 residues. Trimming left V 9 bases short and J 2 bases short, with 13 bases between. Per germline, CDR1 LNHNV and CDR2 YYDKDF (reference sequence). This CDR3 is CATKPGHNTGELFF. The DNA of the CDR3 is TGTGCCACAAAGCCAGGACACAACACCGGGGAGCTGTTTTTT. Supplemented by reference TRBV15 and TRBJ2-2, the full variable domain reads DAMVIQNPRYQVTQFGKPVTLSCSQTLNHNVMYWYQQKSSQAPKLLFHYYDKDFNNEADTPDNFQSRRPNTSFCFLDIRSPGLGDTAMYLCATKPGHNTGELFFGEGSRLTVL.

This clonotype was counted at least ten times. The chain employs TRBV11-2 and TRBJ2-1; 9 bases fit TRBD1. In germline, CDR1 is SGHAT, CDR2 FQNNGV. The trim removed 1 base at V and 6 bases at J, leaving 4 bases unmatched. The CDR3 is 15 amino acids. The CDR3 region is CASSLGVTGGNEQFF. CDR3 DNA: TGTGCCAGCAGCTTAGGAGTGACAGGGGGCAATGAGCAGTTCTTC.

The CDR3 loop reads CASRLTSGYSYEQYF. Written as DNA, the CDR3 is TGTGCCAGCAGGCTGACTAGCGGGTACTCCTACGAGCAGTACTTC. The gene calls are TRBV6-2 or TRBV6-3 and TRBJ2-7; 10 nucleotides agree with TRBD2. J was trimmed by 0 bases and V by 6 bases; bases with no gene match: 5. Germline CDR1 reads MNHEY; CDR2 reads SVGEGT. This CDR3 has 15 residues.

Notes on this clonotype: This sequence may be a read error, since a much larger clone differs from it by one base. Because the CDR3 is missing its conserved closing phenylalanine or tryptophan, this is likely a read error. The CDR3 DNA reads TGTGCCAGCACCCCGATCAGGGGTGACTCCTACGAGCAGTACCTC. Residues: CASTPIRGDSYEQYL. V gene TRBV28 combines with J gene TRBJ2-7; perhaps TRBD1 as D (6 bases). CDR1 MDHEN and CDR2 SYDVKM come from the germline V gene. Trimming removed 7 bases at V and 0 bases at J, with 16 bases between. The CDR3 consists of 15 residues.

There are many counts of this clonotype. CDR3 DNA sequence: TGTGCCAGCTCACCACCGAGCAGTTGGGAGACCCAGTACTTC. As protein: CASSPPSSWETQYF. The chain links TRBV18 to TRBJ2-5; D gene ambiguous. The germline V gene has CDR1 KGHSH and CDR2 LQKENI. V dropped 0 bases and J dropped 5 bases, with 10 bases sitting between them. This CDR3 is 14 amino acids long.

At least ten counts were recorded for this clonotype. CDR3 in amino acids: CASSYRGENEQFF. In DNA form, the CDR3 reads TGTGCCAGCAGTTACAGGGGTGAGAATGAGCAGTTCTTC. V is TRBV6-6 and J is TRBJ2-1, with D perhaps TRBD1 (5 bases). This CDR3 has 13 residues. The V and J ends lost 2 bases and 7 bases respectively, with 9 bases between them. CDR1 and CDR2 (germline): MNHNY, SVGAGI (reference sequence).

At least ten counts were recorded for this clonotype. CDR3 sequence (DNA): TGTGCCACATACTCCGGGACGGACTCCTACGAGCAGTACTTC. Translated, it gives CATYSGTDSYEQYF. The chain employs TRBV21-1 and TRBJ2-7; TRBD1 reflects the table's D call only, with no check against the DNA. TRBV21-1 is a documented pseudogene. This CDR3 spans 14 amino acids.

This clonotype occurred many times. CDR3 loop: CASSPFGSYNSPLHF. The CDR3 nucleotides read TGTGCCAGCAGCCCGTTTGGGTCCTATAATTCACCCCTCCACTTT. The gene calls are TRBV28 and TRBJ1-6, with D unresolved. Germline CDR1 and CDR2: MDHEN and SYDVKM. V lost 6 bases and J lost 1, with 10 bases in between. CDR3 length: 15 residues.

For this clonotype: Being one base from a much bigger clone, this may be a read error. Since the CDR3 does not end with the conserved phenylalanine or tryptophan, this likely comes from a read error. This chain joins TRBV12-3 or TRBV12-4 and TRBJ2-1, with D perhaps matching TRBD2 (6 bases). The CDR3 is 13 amino acids. The ends were cut back, 6 bases at V and 7 bases at J, with 13 bases in the middle. CDR3 coding DNA: TGTGCCAGCAGGAAAGGGCGGGGAAATGAGCAGTTCCTC. Protein: CASRKGRGNEQFL.

This clonotype was counted at least ten times. The genes are TRBV19 and TRBJ2-5, with 7 bases matching TRBD1. The CDR3 length is 16 residues. V shed 5 bases, J shed 4 bases, and the junction held 13 bases outside the gene matches. The V gene's germline CDR1 is LNHDA and CDR2 SQIVND (reference sequence). CDR3 coding DNA: TGTGCCAGTAGTGCGGGTATCCGGGACAGTGGAGAGACCCAGTACTTC. This encodes CASSAGIRDSGETQYF.

This clonotype was recorded at least ten times. The chain carries TRBV2 and TRBJ2-2; D is ambiguous. V lost 5 bases, J lost 1 base, and 11 bases lay in between. Germline V gene lookup returns CDR1 SNHLY and CDR2 FYNNEI. There are 15 residues in the CDR3. The CDR3 bases are TGTGCCAGCAGTCGTCGAGAAGGGAACACCGGGGAGCTGTTTTTT. Its protein is CASSRREGNTGELFF. The whole variable domain, filled in from reference TRBV2 and TRBJ2-2, reads EPEVTQTPSHQVTQMGQEVILRCVPISNHLYFYWYRQILGQKVEFLVSFYNNEISEKSEIFDDQFSVERPDGSNFTLKIRSTKLEDSAMYFCASSRREGNTGELFFGEGSRLTVL.

This clonotype was seen repeatedly, ten times or more. Written as DNA, the CDR3 is TGTGCCAGCAGTTCCTTCACGCTAGCGAGAAGCGAGCAGTACTTC. Translation gives CASSSFTLARSEQYF. The chain uses TRBV28 and TRBJ2-7; a possible D gene is TRBD2 (6 bases). This CDR3 spans 15 amino acids. V lost 4 bases and J lost 6, with 19 bases in between. The germline V gene has CDR1 MDHEN and CDR2 SYDVKM. The whole variable domain, filled in from reference TRBV28 and TRBJ2-7, reads DVKVTQSSRYLVKRTGEKVFLECVQDMDHENMFWYRQDPGLGLRLIYFSYDVKMKEKGDIPEGYSVSREKKERFSLILESASTNQTSMYLCASSSFTLARSEQYFGPGTRLTVT.

The table lists this clonotype with a few counts. Just one base apart from a much larger clone, this may be a read error. The CDR3 carries no conserved terminal phenylalanine or tryptophan, so it likely arises from a read error. V and J are TRBV7-2 and TRBJ2-7; 12 bases are a match to TRBD2. The germline V gene encodes CDR1 SGHTA and CDR2 FQGNSA. J lost 1 base, V lost 3 bases, and 1 base had no gene match. There are 15 residues in the CDR3. CDR3 protein: CASSFTSGRSYEQYS. In DNA form, the CDR3 reads TGTGCCAGCAGCTTTACTAGCGGGAGGTCCTACGAGCAGTACTCC.

This clonotype was counted at least ten times. V and J are TRBV20-1 and TRBJ1-5; D perhaps matches TRBD1 (5 bases). Germline V gene sequence: CDR1 DFQATT, CDR2 SNEGSKA (reference sequence). The CDR3 runs to 14 residues. Between the trimmed V and J ends, which lost 6 bases and 6 bases, there was a span of 18 bases. The CDR3, as DNA: TGCAGTGCCCTCTTGGGGCAGGGCGTTCAGCCCCAGCATTTT. Protein sequence: CSALLGQGVQPQHF.

With respect to this clonotype: A far larger clone lies a single base away; this is likely a read error. The CDR3 does not end in the conserved phenylalanine or tryptophan, so this is likely a read error. The chain links TRBV12-3 or TRBV12-4 to TRBJ2-3; a possible D gene is TRBD1 (5 bases). The V end was cut by 0 bases, the J end by 5 bases, with 9 bases between. CDR3 length: 14 amino acids. The CDR3 reads CASSLAGAGDTQYS. Here the CDR3 DNA reads TGTGCCAGCAGTTTAGCTGGGGCCGGAGATACGCAGTATTCT.

Many counts were recorded for this clonotype. The chain joins TRBV4-2 to TRBJ2-4; D uncertain. Germline assignment: CDR1 LGHNA and CDR2 YNFKEQ. CDR3 length: 18 residues. V dropped 0 bases and J dropped 8 bases, with 23 bases sitting between them. This CDR3 reads CASSQESDGSSAFYIQYF. DNA for the CDR3: TGTGCCAGCAGCCAAGAGTCGGATGGCAGCTCGGCGTTTTACATTCAGTACTTC.